This T cell receptor beta chain was recovered during a study of T cell changes during pregnancy in multiple sclerosis. Germline assignment: CDR1 ENHRY and CDR2 SYGVKD. The CDR3 loop spans 17 amino acids. V gave up 3 bases and J gave up 4 bases; unmatched junction bases: 7. Profiled with immunoSEQ multiplex PCR; TCRdb holds only in-frame clones, not every one. Among 90,000 to 95,000 clones listed, around 93% were seen once. The origin of this receptor is a female donor with multiple sclerosis, enrolled in a pregnancy study. The V and J genes are TRBV10-3 and TRBJ2-1, with 12 bases identical to TRBD2. Specimen: peripheral blood, collected in the third trimester of pregnancy. This CDR3 is CAISDNSLAGGYNEQFF. The CDR3 nucleotides are TGTGCCATCAGTGACAACAGCCTAGCGGGAGGGTACAATGAGCAGTTCTTC.